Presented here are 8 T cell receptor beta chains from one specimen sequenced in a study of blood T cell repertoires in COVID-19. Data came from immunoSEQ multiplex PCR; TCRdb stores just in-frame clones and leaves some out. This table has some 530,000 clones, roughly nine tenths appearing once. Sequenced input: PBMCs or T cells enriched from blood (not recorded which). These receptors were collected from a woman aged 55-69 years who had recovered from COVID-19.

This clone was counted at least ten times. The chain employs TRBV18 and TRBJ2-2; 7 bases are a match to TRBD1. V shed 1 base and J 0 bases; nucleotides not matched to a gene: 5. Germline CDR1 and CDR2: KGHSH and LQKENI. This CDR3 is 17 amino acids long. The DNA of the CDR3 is TGTGCCAGCTCACCACAGGGGGCCTCGGCGAACACCGGGGAGCTGTTTTTT. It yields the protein CASSPQGASANTGELFF.

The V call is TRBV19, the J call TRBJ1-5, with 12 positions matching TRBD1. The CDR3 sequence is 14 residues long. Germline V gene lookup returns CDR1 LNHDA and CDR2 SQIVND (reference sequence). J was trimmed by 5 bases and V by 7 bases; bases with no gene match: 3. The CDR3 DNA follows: TGTGCCAGTAAGGGACAGGGGGCATATCAGCCCCAGCATTTT. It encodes CASKGQGAYQPQHF.

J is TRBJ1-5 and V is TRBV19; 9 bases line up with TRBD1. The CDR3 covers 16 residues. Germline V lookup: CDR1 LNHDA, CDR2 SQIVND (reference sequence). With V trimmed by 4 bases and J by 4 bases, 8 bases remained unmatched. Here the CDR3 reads CASSKEMGQGNQPQHF. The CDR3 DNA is TGTGCCAGTAGTAAAGAAATGGGACAGGGAAATCAGCCCCAGCATTTT.

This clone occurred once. In DNA, the CDR3 is TGTGCCACCACCGACAGGGGGCTGGGCGGGGAGCTGTTTTTT. Translation gives CATTDRGLGGELFF. This chain uses TRBV24-1 with TRBJ2-2, with 10 positions matching TRBD1. Looked up from germline, CDR1 is KGHDR and CDR2 is SFDVKD. After removal of 8 bases from V and 7 bases from J, the junction contained 6 bases not matched to a gene. The CDR3 totals 14 residues.

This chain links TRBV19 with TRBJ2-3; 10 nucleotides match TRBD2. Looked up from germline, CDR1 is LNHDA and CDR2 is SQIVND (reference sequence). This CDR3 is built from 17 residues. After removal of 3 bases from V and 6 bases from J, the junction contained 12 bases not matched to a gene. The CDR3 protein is CASSIYSGGAVRDTQYF. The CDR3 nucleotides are TGTGCCAGTAGTATCTACAGCGGGGGGGCGGTTCGCGATACGCAGTATTTT.

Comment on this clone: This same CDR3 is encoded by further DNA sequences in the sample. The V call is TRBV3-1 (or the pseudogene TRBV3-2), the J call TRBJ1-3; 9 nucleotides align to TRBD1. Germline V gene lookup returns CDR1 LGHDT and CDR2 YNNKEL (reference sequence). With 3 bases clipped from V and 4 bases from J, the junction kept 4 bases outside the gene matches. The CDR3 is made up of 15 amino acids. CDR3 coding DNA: TGTGCCAGCAGCCATCGGACAGGGGCCGGAAACACCATATATTTT. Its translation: CASSHRTGAGNTIYF.

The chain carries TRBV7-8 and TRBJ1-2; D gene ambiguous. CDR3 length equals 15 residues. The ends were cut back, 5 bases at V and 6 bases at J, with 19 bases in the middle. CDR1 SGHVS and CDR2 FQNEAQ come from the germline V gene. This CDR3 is CASSPFGISGDGYTF. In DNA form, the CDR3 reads TGTGCCAGCAGCCCCTTCGGGATTAGTGGGGATGGCTACACCTTC.

The CDR3 region is CASSFGGYQETQYF. Written as DNA, the CDR3 is TGCGCCAGCAGCTTTGGGGGGTATCAAGAGACCCAGTACTTC. This chain connects TRBV5-1 to TRBJ2-5, with D possibly matching TRBD2 (6 bases). Trimming stripped 2 bases from V and 2 bases from J, with 10 bases between. The CDR3 spans 14 residues. The V gene's germline CDR1 is SGHRS and CDR2 YFSETQ. Full variable domain (remainder filled in from reference TRBV5-1 and TRBJ2-5): KAGVTQTPRYLIKTRGQQVTLSCSPISGHRSVSWYQQTPGQGLQFLFEYFSETQRNKGNFPGRFSGRQFSNSRSEMNVSTLELGDSALYLCASSFGGYQETQYFGPGTRLLVL.